Each of the 13 T cell receptor beta chains below was sequenced from the same sample in a study of CD8 T cells in ankylosing spondylitis. TCRdb fed the 5' RACE reads into MiXCR, producing one record per CDR3 protein. The sample lists 150,000 or so distinct CDR3 sequences, approximately 20% occurring once. The sequencing input was blood, either unsorted or a sorted T cell fraction (not recorded which). Receptor source: a male donor with ankylosing spondylitis or in good health (not recorded which).

The rearrangement joins TRBV12-5 to TRBJ2-3; D perhaps matches TRBD2 (5 bases). CDR1 and CDR2 from the germline V gene are LGHNT and FRNRAP. Between the trimmed V and J ends, which lost 5 bases and 2 bases, there was a span of 23 bases. The CDR3 is made up of 18 amino acids. The CDR3 is CASGTADSASGNTDTQYF. DNA of the CDR3: TGTGCTAGTGGTACGGCCGACTCCGCGAGCGGTAACACAGATACGCAGTATTTT. Variable domain in full (rest from reference TRBV12-5 and TRBJ2-3): DARVTQTPRHKVTEMGQEVTMRCQPILGHNTVFWYRQTMMQGLELLAYFRNRAPLDDSGMPKDRFSAEMPDATLATLKIQPSEPRDSAVYFCASGTADSASGNTDTQYFGPGTRLTVL.

This clonotype was observed a handful of times. The chain employs TRBV19 and TRBJ1-1; D call uncertain. The V gene lost 1 base and the J gene lost 1 base, with 7 bases spanning the gap. This CDR3 region has 14 residues. Per germline, CDR1 LNHDA and CDR2 SQIVND (reference sequence). In nucleotides, the CDR3 is TGTGCCAGTAGTATAGTCCCAGGGAACACTGAAGCTTTCTTT. This sequence encodes CASSIVPGNTEAFF.

Points on this clonotype: It may be a read error: a sequence one base away is much more abundant. V is TRBV5-1 and J is TRBJ1-5, with unresolved D. Looked up from germline, CDR1 is SGHRS and CDR2 is YFSETQ. This CDR3 spans 15 amino acids. The CDR3 spells CASSLDAGSNQPQRF. The CDR3 DNA is TGCGCCAGCAGCTTGGATGCCGGTAGCAATCAGCCCCAGCGTTTT.

Many counts were recorded for this clonotype. The chain combines TRBV20-1 with TRBJ1-1; a weak D match, TRBD1 (6 bases). The V gene lost 1 base and the J gene lost 4 bases, with 13 bases spanning the gap. Germline assignment: CDR1 DFQATT and CDR2 SNEGSKA (reference sequence). The CDR3 is 14 residues long. CDR3 DNA sequence: TGCAGTGCTAGAGGTTTAGGGGGGAGCACTGAAGCTTTCTTT. Residues: CSARGLGGSTEAFF.

This clonotype was found many times. J is TRBJ2-2 and V is TRBV5-1; D remains ambiguous. CDR1 and CDR2 from the germline V gene are SGHRS and YFSETQ. V was trimmed by 4 bases and J by 5 bases, leaving 18 bases between them. This CDR3 contains 16 residues. The CDR3 coding sequence is TGCGCCAGCAGCGCCCGTGGGAATAGTTTGACCGGGGAGCTGTTTTTT. Its protein is CASSARGNSLTGELFF.

The rearrangement links TRBV29-1 to TRBJ1-1; D remains unclear. CDR1 SQVTM and CDR2 ANQGSEA come from the germline V gene. The CDR3 spans 15 residues. Trimming cost V 5 bases and J 0 bases, with 16 bases left between them. The CDR3 DNA follows: TGCAGCGTTCATGAGCCCGGGCTCATGAACACTGAAGCTTTCTTT. Amino acid sequence: CSVHEPGLMNTEAFF.

V is TRBV7-9 and J is TRBJ2-5, with 8 nucleotides matching TRBD2. Trimming removed 5 bases from V and 5 bases from J; junction bases left unmatched: 13. Germline CDR1 and CDR2: SEHNR and FQNEAQ (reference sequence). CDR3 length: 16 residues. The CDR3 reads CASSVGLVGFSETQYF. The CDR3 bases are TGTGCCAGCAGCGTGGGACTAGTAGGCTTTAGTGAGACCCAGTACTTC. Filled out from reference TRBV7-9 and TRBJ2-5, the complete variable domain reads DTGVSQNPRHKITKRGQNVTFRCDPISEHNRLYWYRQTLGQGPEFLTYFQNEAQLEKSRLLSDRFSAERPKGSFSTLEIQRTEQGDSAMYLCASSVGLVGFSETQYFGPGTRLLVL.

Many counts were recorded for this clonotype. The chain combines TRBV20-1 with TRBJ2-1; no clear D gene. The CDR3 covers 16 residues. With 1 base removed from V and 3 bases from J, the gap between germline ends came to 16 bases. CDR1 and CDR2 from the germline V gene are DFQATT and SNEGSKA (reference sequence). CDR3: CSARVAGPEDYNEQFF. In DNA, the CDR3 is TGCAGTGCTAGAGTTGCCGGTCCAGAAGACTACAATGAGCAGTTCTTC.

This clonotype has ten or more counts. This chain uses TRBV5-1 with TRBJ2-7, with 9 bases matching TRBD1. Trimming at V came to 8 bases and at J to 2 bases, leaving 5 bases not matched to a gene. The CDR3 is 13 amino acids. CDR1 and CDR2 (germline): SGHRS, YFSETQ. As DNA, the CDR3 is TGCGCCAGTAGAGGGACAGGGACCTACGAGCAGTACTTC. Amino acids: CASRGTGTYEQYF.

This clonotype was seen more than once but under ten times. The chain joins TRBV9 to TRBJ1-2; no reliable D call. This CDR3 has 13 amino acids. Germline-derived CDR1 and CDR2 are SGDLS and YYNGEE. V gave up 0 bases and J gave up 4 bases, with 7 bases separating them. The CDR3 coding sequence is TGTGCCAGCAGCGTAGAGAACTCCTATGGCTACACCTTC. Its protein is CASSVENSYGYTF.

This clonotype showed up just a few times. J is TRBJ2-7 and V is TRBV20-1; D tentatively reads TRBD1 or TRBD2 (5 bases each). The CDR3 length is 13 residues. The ends were cut back, 6 bases at V and 2 bases at J, with 14 bases in the middle. Per the germline V gene, CDR1 is DFQATT and CDR2 is SNEGSKA (reference sequence). The CDR3 bases are TGCAGTGCAAGCCGGGGCCGAACCTACGAGCAGTACTTC. This translates into CSASRGRTYEQYF.

Notes on this clonotype: Since a much larger clone is just one base distant, this may be a read error. The V gene is TRBV7-8, the J gene TRBJ2-3, with D hard to call. The germline V gene has CDR1 SGHVS and CDR2 FQNEAQ. The CDR3 totals 8 residues. CDR3 sequence reads: CVVDTQYF. Written as DNA, the CDR3 is TGTGTAGTAGATACGCAGTATTTT.

This clonotype was observed at least ten times. The genes are TRBV19 and TRBJ2-1; 16 positions match TRBD2. The CDR3 is made up of 18 amino acids. Germline-derived CDR1 and CDR2 are LNHDA and SQIVND (reference sequence). V lost 5 bases, J lost 7 bases, and 11 bases stayed unmatched. The CDR3 protein is CASSPGTSGRASGNEQFF. The DNA for the CDR3 is TGTGCCAGTAGTCCCGGGACTAGCGGGAGGGCCTCGGGTAATGAGCAGTTCTTC.